This T cell receptor (beta chain) was retrieved from a study of shared clonotypes between healthy human individuals. CD4+ cells yielded CD45RA+ naive and CD45RA-negative memory subsets. The protocol was immunoSEQ multiplex PCR, while the TCRdb copy is restricted to in-frame clones and leaves out a portion. The table lists roughly 2 million clones, 90% to 95% of them singletons. V lost 2 bases, J lost 3 bases, and 14 bases lay in between. CDR1 and CDR2 from the germline V gene are MNHEY and SVGAGI. This CDR3 region has 15 residues. The chain links TRBV6-5 to TRBJ2-7, with a possible D match to TRBD1 (6 bases). The TCR originated in a young man in good health. The specimen was naive CD4+ T cells sorted from blood. Subset given: CD45RA+ positively selected. CDR3 sequence: CASSYSNRGFYEQYF. DNA for the CDR3: TGTGCCAGCAGTTACAGTAATAGGGGGTTCTACGAGCAGTACTTC.